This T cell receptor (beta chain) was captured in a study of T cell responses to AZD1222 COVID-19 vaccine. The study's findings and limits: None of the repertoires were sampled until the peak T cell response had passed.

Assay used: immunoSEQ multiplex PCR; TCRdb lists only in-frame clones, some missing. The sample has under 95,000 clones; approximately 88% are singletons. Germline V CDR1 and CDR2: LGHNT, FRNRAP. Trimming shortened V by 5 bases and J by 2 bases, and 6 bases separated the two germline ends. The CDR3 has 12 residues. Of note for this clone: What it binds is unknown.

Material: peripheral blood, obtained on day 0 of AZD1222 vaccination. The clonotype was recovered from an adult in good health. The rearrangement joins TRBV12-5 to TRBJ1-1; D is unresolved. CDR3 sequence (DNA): TGTGCTAGTGGTATAGAAAACACTGAAGCTTTCTTT. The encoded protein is CASGIENTEAFF.